The clone carrying this T cell receptor (beta chain) was detected ten times or more. The time point is: after trial treatment. Treatment in this sample: LDRT plus nivolumab, ipilimumab, low-dose cyclophosphamide and aspirin (RACIN trial). Germline CDR1 is MNHEY and CDR2 is SVGEGT. Trimming took 4 bases from V and 4 from J, leaving 16 bases between them. This CDR3 is 16 amino acids long. The sample comes from a study of low-dose radiotherapy and immunotherapy resistance in tumors. It was with a constant-region primer and a V-primer adapter that TCRs were amplified over roughly 19 PCR cycles. TCRdb reprocessed the reads with MiXCR, giving one entry per CDR3 protein. The top ten clones hold approximately 8% of a sample with some 52,000 distinct CDR3 sequences, 33% of them seen once.

The V call is TRBV6-2 or TRBV6-3, the J call TRBJ2-2; the D gene could be TRBD1 or TRBD2 (7 bases each). The source is a male donor with rectosigmoid adenocarcinoma. Specimen: PBMCs, collected after low-dose radiotherapy plus immunotherapy. CDR3 in DNA: TGTGCCAGCAGTTCCCACAGGGGAGGGCCCACCGGGGAGCTGTTTTTT. This gives the protein CASSSHRGGPTGELFF.